The T cell receptor (beta chain) under discussion was sequenced for a study of blood T cell repertoires in COVID-19. Overall study: COVID-19 samples collected from the United States, Italy and Spain covered acute and convalescent phases.

Participants had their cohort set by participant-reported clinical history. The germline V gene encodes CDR1 MDHEN and CDR2 SYDVKM. CDR3 size: 14 residues. V lost 5 bases and J lost 2; bases outside the gene matches: 5. Here immunoSEQ multiplex PCR was the method, and the copy in TCRdb shows in-frame clones only, minus some. The data show a few hundred thousand clones, with roughly 87% seen just once and over 0.8% held by the top ten. Material for sequencing was PBMCs or T cells enriched from blood (not recorded which). This clonotype was sampled from a young woman who had recovered from COVID-19. V usage is TRBV28 and J usage is TRBJ1-1; 7 bases line up with TRBD1. Here the CDR3 DNA reads TGTGCCAGCAGTCTGGGACAGACCAACACTGAAGCTTTCTTT. Its protein product is CASSLGQTNTEAFF.